These T cell receptor beta chains were read from a single sample in a study of T cell changes during pregnancy in multiple sclerosis. The assay was immunoSEQ multiplex PCR, and TCRdb's table has in-frame clones only and misses some. The data show 100,000 or so clones, with around 94% seen just once and around 1.7% held by the top ten. Specimen: peripheral blood, collected after pregnancy. The receptors originated from a female donor in good health, enrolled as a control in a pregnancy study. Each CDR3 is given with its conserved first and last residue. The order of the fields is clone size, J gene, D gene, V gene, CDR3 DNA, CDR3 protein. A D gene is named only where the DNA matches it firmly. A clone size is listed for some rows: how often the clone was seen (once, few, many), or a class if it is expanded.

clone_size: -; j_call: TRBJ2-3; d_call: -; v_call: TRBV13; cdr3_nt: TGTGCCAGCAGCTCCCCATCGCGGGATACGCAGTATTTT; cdr3_aa: CASSSPSRDTQYF
clone_size: once; j_call: TRBJ2-1; d_call: -; v_call: TRBV5-1; cdr3_nt: TGCGCCAGCAGCTTTGGGGCTAACTACAATGAGCAGTTCTTC; cdr3_aa: CASSFGANYNEQFF
clone_size: -; j_call: TRBJ2-3; d_call: -; v_call: TRBV7-9; cdr3_nt: TGTGCCAGCAGCTTTGTCGGGACTAGCACAGATACGCAGTATTTT; cdr3_aa: CASSFVGTSTDTQYF
clone_size: -; j_call: TRBJ1-4; d_call: -; v_call: TRBV18; cdr3_nt: TGTGCCAGCTCACCATCTCTAACAACTAATGAAAAACTGTTTTTT; cdr3_aa: CASSPSLTTNEKLFF
clone_size: -; j_call: TRBJ2-7; d_call: -; v_call: TRBV7-6; cdr3_nt: TGTGCCAGCAGCTTAGAAGCGGACCGCTACGAGCAGTACTTC; cdr3_aa: CASSLEADRYEQYF
clone_size: once; j_call: TRBJ2-1; d_call: -; v_call: TRBV5-6; cdr3_nt: TGTGCCAGCAGCTTGGGACGACTAAGAGATGAGCAGTTCTTC; cdr3_aa: CASSLGRLRDEQFF
clone_size: -; j_call: TRBJ2-2; d_call: -; v_call: TRBV7-9; cdr3_nt: TGTGCCAGCGGAGGGGTTACGAACACCGGGGAGCTGTTTTTT; cdr3_aa: CASGGVTNTGELFF
clone_size: -; j_call: TRBJ2-5; d_call: TRBD2; v_call: TRBV15; cdr3_nt: TGTGCCACCAGCAGAGCGGGGGGACTAGCGGGTCAAGAGACCCAGTACTTC; cdr3_aa: CATSRAGGLAGQETQYF
clone_size: -; j_call: TRBJ1-3; d_call: -; v_call: TRBV6-5; cdr3_nt: TGTGCCAGCAGACAGCAAGCTGGAAACACCATATATTTT; cdr3_aa: CASRQQAGNTIYF
clone_size: -; j_call: TRBJ2-7; d_call: TRBD1; v_call: TRBV27; cdr3_nt: TGTGCCAGCAGTTTATCCGGGACAGGGGGCGGTATCCCTTTTTTAAGACGTGCCTACGAGCAGTACTTC; cdr3_aa: CASSLSGTGGGIPFLRRAYEQYF
clone_size: once; j_call: TRBJ1-3; d_call: -; v_call: TRBV6-5; cdr3_nt: TGTGCCAGCAGTAAAACGGGGTTCTCTGGAAACACCATATATTTT; cdr3_aa: CASSKTGFSGNTIYF
clone_size: -; j_call: TRBJ2-1; d_call: TRBD2; v_call: TRBV4-1; cdr3_nt: TGCGCCAGCAGCCAAGTACTAGCGGGAGCCTACAATGAGCAGTTCTTC; cdr3_aa: CASSQVLAGAYNEQFF
clone_size: -; j_call: TRBJ2-3; d_call: TRBD2; v_call: TRBV7-2; cdr3_nt: TGTGCCAGCAGCCTTGGGGGGTGGGGGAGGGACACAGATACGCAGTATTTT; cdr3_aa: CASSLGGWGRDTDTQYF
clone_size: -; j_call: TRBJ1-4; d_call: -; v_call: TRBV14; cdr3_nt: TGTGCCAGCAGCCAAGGAGGGACAACTAATGAAAAACTGTTTTTT; cdr3_aa: CASSQGGTTNEKLFF
clone_size: -; j_call: TRBJ2-3; d_call: TRBD2; v_call: TRBV2; cdr3_nt: TGTGCCAGCAGTAGCAACCCGGGACTAGCGGGACGTTACTACACAGATACGCAGTATTTT; cdr3_aa: CASSSNPGLAGRYYTDTQYF
clone_size: -; j_call: TRBJ2-5; d_call: -; v_call: TRBV15; cdr3_nt: TGTGCCACCAGAAGGGGGATAGGAGAGACCCAGTACTTC; cdr3_aa: CATRRGIGETQYF
clone_size: -; j_call: TRBJ2-3; d_call: TRBD2; v_call: TRBV7-2; cdr3_nt: TGTGCCAGCAGCTTAGGCGGGGGTAGCGGGCGGGTCACAGATACGCAGTATTTT; cdr3_aa: CASSLGGGSGRVTDTQYF
clone_size: -; j_call: TRBJ2-7; d_call: TRBD2; v_call: TRBV28; cdr3_nt: TGTGCCAGCAGTTTGTGGCGGGAGCCCTACGAGCAGTACTTC; cdr3_aa: CASSLWREPYEQYF
clone_size: -; j_call: TRBJ2-7; d_call: TRBD1; v_call: TRBV18; cdr3_nt: TGTGCCAGCTCGCCTAATCCCTGGACAGGGGGCTCCTACGAGCAGTACTTC; cdr3_aa: CASSPNPWTGGSYEQYF
clone_size: -; j_call: TRBJ2-3; d_call: -; v_call: TRBV5-1; cdr3_nt: TGCGCCAGCAGCTCTAGGACTCGGAGCACAGATACGCAGTATTTT; cdr3_aa: CASSSRTRSTDTQYF
clone_size: once; j_call: TRBJ1-2; d_call: -; v_call: TRBV6-6; cdr3_nt: TGTGCCAGCGATGTTAGGGGGGGTGGCTATGGCTACACCTTC; cdr3_aa: CASDVRGGGYGYTF
clone_size: once; j_call: TRBJ2-7; d_call: -; v_call: TRBV5-4; cdr3_nt: TGTGCCAGCAGCTTGACAGGGTCGGTTGGCGAGCAGTACTTC; cdr3_aa: CASSLTGSVGEQYF
clone_size: -; j_call: TRBJ2-1; d_call: TRBD1; v_call: TRBV7-9; cdr3_nt: TGTGCCAGCAGCGCAGAGACCCGGGACAGGGTGGGTTATGAGCAGTTCTTC; cdr3_aa: CASSAETRDRVGYEQFF
clone_size: -; j_call: TRBJ1-4; d_call: -; v_call: TRBV6-5; cdr3_nt: TGTGCCAGCAGCCGCGGGAGGGGGAATGAAAAACTGTTTTTT; cdr3_aa: CASSRGRGNEKLFF
clone_size: -; j_call: TRBJ2-2; d_call: TRBD1; v_call: TRBV30; cdr3_nt: TGTGCCTGGAGTGGACAGGGAACCGGGGAGCTGTTTTTT; cdr3_aa: CAWSGQGTGELFF
clone_size: -; j_call: TRBJ1-2; d_call: -; v_call: TRBV5-4; cdr3_nt: TGTGCCAGCAGCTTGGGTTCAGCGAACTATGGCTACACCTTC; cdr3_aa: CASSLGSANYGYTF
clone_size: -; j_call: TRBJ1-2; d_call: -; v_call: TRBV2; cdr3_nt: TGTGCCAGCAGGACAGGAAATGGCTACACCTTC; cdr3_aa: CASRTGNGYTF
clone_size: -; j_call: TRBJ2-3; d_call: -; v_call: TRBV6-6; cdr3_nt: TGTGCCAGCAGTTTGACCCGACTGCCTATTACAGATACGCAGTATTTT; cdr3_aa: CASSLTRLPITDTQYF
clone_size: few; j_call: TRBJ1-2; d_call: -; v_call: TRBV2; cdr3_nt: TGTGCCAGCAGTGCGCGGTCTGGCTACACCTTC; cdr3_aa: CASSARSGYTF
clone_size: -; j_call: TRBJ2-1; d_call: TRBD2; v_call: TRBV28; cdr3_nt: TGTGCCAGCGCCCCGGGACTAGCAGTATACAATGAGCAGTTCTTC; cdr3_aa: CASAPGLAVYNEQFF
clone_size: -; j_call: TRBJ1-4; d_call: TRBD1; v_call: TRBV28; cdr3_nt: TGTGCCAGCAGTTTAGGACAGGATGAAAAACTGTTTTTT; cdr3_aa: CASSLGQDEKLFF
clone_size: -; j_call: TRBJ2-2; d_call: -; v_call: TRBV4-1; cdr3_nt: TGCGCCAGCAGCCAAGATCAGCCCGCGCTGCCACCGGGGCTGTTTTTT; cdr3_aa: CASSQDQPALPPGLFF
clone_size: -; j_call: TRBJ1-3; d_call: -; v_call: TRBV28; cdr3_nt: TGTGCCAGCAGCCCCGGGGGACCGGCGTTGTCAGGAAACACCATATATTTT; cdr3_aa: CASSPGGPALSGNTIYF
clone_size: -; j_call: TRBJ1-4; d_call: TRBD1; v_call: TRBV4-1; cdr3_nt: TGCGCCAGCAGCCAAGATCCGAGGGGACAGGGTCAAACTAATGAAAAACTGTTTTTT; cdr3_aa: CASSQDPRGQGQTNEKLFF
clone_size: -; j_call: TRBJ2-1; d_call: -; v_call: TRBV20-1; cdr3_nt: TGCAGTGCTTACTACAATGAGCAGTTCTTC; cdr3_aa: CSAYYNEQFF
clone_size: -; j_call: TRBJ2-6; d_call: TRBD1; v_call: TRBV28; cdr3_nt: TGTGCCAGCAGTCCGCGGACAGGGAATTCTGGGGCCAACGTCCTGACTTTC; cdr3_aa: CASSPRTGNSGANVLTF
clone_size: -; j_call: TRBJ1-1; d_call: -; v_call: TRBV5-1; cdr3_nt: TGCGCCAGCAGCTTGGCTTACGGAGAGGACAGCTACACTGAAGCTTTTTTT; cdr3_aa: CASSLAYGEDSYTEAFF
clone_size: -; j_call: TRBJ2-7; d_call: -; v_call: TRBV28; cdr3_nt: TGTGCCAGCAGATCAACAAGCTACAGGCGACCCTACGAGCAGTACTTC; cdr3_aa: CASRSTSYRRPYEQYF
clone_size: -; j_call: TRBJ2-2; d_call: TRBD2; v_call: TRBV25-1; cdr3_nt: TGTGCCAGCAGTGAATGGTCTAGCGGGAGCACCGGGGAGCTGTTTTTT; cdr3_aa: CASSEWSSGSTGELFF
clone_size: -; j_call: TRBJ2-1; d_call: TRBD1; v_call: TRBV27; cdr3_nt: TGTGCCAGCAGTTTCCCCGGGACAGTTTACAATGAGCAGTTCTTC; cdr3_aa: CASSFPGTVYNEQFF
clone_size: -; j_call: TRBJ2-1; d_call: -; v_call: TRBV5-6; cdr3_nt: TGTGCCAGCAGCTTTTGGCAGGGTCTGGGATACAATGAGCAGTTCTTC; cdr3_aa: CASSFWQGLGYNEQFF
clone_size: -; j_call: TRBJ2-3; d_call: TRBD1; v_call: TRBV6-1; cdr3_nt: TGTGCCAGCAGTGAGGACAGGGGGCCCACAGATACGCAGTATTTT; cdr3_aa: CASSEDRGPTDTQYF
clone_size: -; j_call: TRBJ2-7; d_call: -; v_call: TRBV2; cdr3_nt: TGTGCCAGCACCTTGGCGGTATCCTACGAGCAGTACTTC; cdr3_aa: CASTLAVSYEQYF
clone_size: -; j_call: TRBJ2-6; d_call: -; v_call: TRBV5-1; cdr3_nt: TGCGCCAGCAGCTTGGGGACAGTTGGGGCCAACGTCCTGACTTTC; cdr3_aa: CASSLGTVGANVLTF
clone_size: few; j_call: TRBJ1-1; d_call: -; v_call: TRBV7-9; cdr3_nt: TGTGCCAGCAGCTTAGGAGCGAACACTGAAGCTTTCTTT; cdr3_aa: CASSLGANTEAFF
clone_size: -; j_call: TRBJ1-4; d_call: TRBD1; v_call: TRBV6-5; cdr3_nt: TGTGCCAGCAGTTACTCGACAGGGGCGCGGGAAAAACTGTTTTTT; cdr3_aa: CASSYSTGAREKLFF
clone_size: -; j_call: TRBJ2-4; d_call: -; v_call: TRBV18; cdr3_nt: TGTGCCAGCTCACCAGCACTCATAGCCAAAAACATTCAGTACTTC; cdr3_aa: CASSPALIAKNIQYF
clone_size: -; j_call: TRBJ2-7; d_call: -; v_call: TRBV21-1; cdr3_nt: TGTGCCAGCAGCAAATCGAGGGACAGATTTTTCTACGAGCAGTACTTC; cdr3_aa: CASSKSRDRFFYEQYF
clone_size: -; j_call: TRBJ2-3; d_call: TRBD2; v_call: TRBV5-1; cdr3_nt: TGCGCCAGCAGCTTGACAGCGGGAGCAGATACGCAGTATTTT; cdr3_aa: CASSLTAGADTQYF
clone_size: -; j_call: TRBJ2-3; d_call: TRBD2; v_call: TRBV7-9; cdr3_nt: TGTGCCAGCAGATCCAGGGAGGGCGGCCGTGAGGAGTATTTT; cdr3_aa: CASRSREGGREEYF
clone_size: -; j_call: TRBJ2-1; d_call: TRBD2; v_call: TRBV27; cdr3_nt: TGTGCCAGCAGTGGCGGGAGGAACTCCTACAATGAGCAGTTCTTC; cdr3_aa: CASSGGRNSYNEQFF
clone_size: -; j_call: TRBJ2-7; d_call: -; v_call: TRBV19; cdr3_nt: TGTGCCAGTAGTATGCAGGGCTCCTACGAGCAGTACTTC; cdr3_aa: CASSMQGSYEQYF
clone_size: -; j_call: TRBJ2-1; d_call: TRBD2; v_call: TRBV5-1; cdr3_nt: TGCGCCAGCAGCCCTAGCGGGAGGGCCGGTAATGAGCAGTTCTTC; cdr3_aa: CASSPSGRAGNEQFF
clone_size: -; j_call: TRBJ1-2; d_call: -; v_call: TRBV30; cdr3_nt: TGTGCCTGGAGCGCCCAGGGTAACTATGGCTACACCTTC; cdr3_aa: CAWSAQGNYGYTF
clone_size: -; j_call: TRBJ2-6; d_call: -; v_call: TRBV28; cdr3_nt: TGTGCCAGCAGCACCCCGGGTGTTCGGGCCAACGTCCTGACTTTC; cdr3_aa: CASSTPGVRANVLTF
clone_size: -; j_call: TRBJ2-3; d_call: TRBD2; v_call: TRBV4-1; cdr3_nt: TGCGCCAGCAGCCAAGGGGAGGGGAGGGATACGCAGTATTTT; cdr3_aa: CASSQGEGRDTQYF
clone_size: -; j_call: TRBJ2-5; d_call: TRBD2; v_call: TRBV9; cdr3_nt: TGTGCCAGCAGCGTAGGCGGTAGCGGGGCGTCGTGGGAGCAGTACTTC; cdr3_aa: CASSVGGSGASWEQYF